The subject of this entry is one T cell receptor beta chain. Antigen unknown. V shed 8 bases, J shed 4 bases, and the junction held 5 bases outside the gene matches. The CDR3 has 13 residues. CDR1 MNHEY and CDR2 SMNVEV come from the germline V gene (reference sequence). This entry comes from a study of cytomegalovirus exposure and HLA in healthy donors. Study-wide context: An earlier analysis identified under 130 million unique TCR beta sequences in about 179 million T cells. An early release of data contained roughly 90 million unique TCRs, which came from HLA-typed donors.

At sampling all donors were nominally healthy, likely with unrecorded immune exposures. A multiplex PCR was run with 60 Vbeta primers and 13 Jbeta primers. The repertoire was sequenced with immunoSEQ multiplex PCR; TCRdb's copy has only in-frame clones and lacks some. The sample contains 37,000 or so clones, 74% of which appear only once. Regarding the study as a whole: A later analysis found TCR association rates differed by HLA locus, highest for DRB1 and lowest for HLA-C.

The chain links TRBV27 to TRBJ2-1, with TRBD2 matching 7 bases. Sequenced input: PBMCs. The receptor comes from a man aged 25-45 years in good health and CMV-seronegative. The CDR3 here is CASGTTNYNEQFF. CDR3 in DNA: TGTGCCAGCGGGACTACAAATTACAATGAGCAGTTCTTC.